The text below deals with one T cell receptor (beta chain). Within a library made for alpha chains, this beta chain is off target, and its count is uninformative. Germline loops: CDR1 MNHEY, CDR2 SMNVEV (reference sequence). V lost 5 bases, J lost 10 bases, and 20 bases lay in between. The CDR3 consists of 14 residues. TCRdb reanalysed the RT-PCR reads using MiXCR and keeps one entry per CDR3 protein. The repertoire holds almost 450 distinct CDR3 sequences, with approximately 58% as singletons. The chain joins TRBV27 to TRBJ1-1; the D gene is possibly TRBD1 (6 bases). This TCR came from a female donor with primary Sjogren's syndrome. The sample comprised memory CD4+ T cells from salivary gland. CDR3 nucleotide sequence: TGTGCCAGCAGTCCAACCCAGGGCAGGGGTGCAGCTTTCTTT. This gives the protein CASSPTQGRGAAFF.